Shown below are 2 T cell receptor beta chains from a single sample sequenced in a study of blood T cell repertoires in COVID-19. Generated by immunoSEQ multiplex PCR, the TCRdb table keeps only in-frame clones and is missing some. The table shows 130,000 to 150,000 clones, with 70% to 90% occurring only once. The sequencing input was peripheral blood. Source of these receptors: an older woman with COVID-19, enrolled during active disease.

This chain connects TRBV5-5 to TRBJ1-1; tentative D call: TRBD1 (6 bases). Trimming left V 3 bases short and J 1 base short, with 10 bases between. Germline CDR1 SGHKS, CDR2 YYEKEE (reference sequence). CDR3 length equals 14 residues. In DNA, the CDR3 is TGTGCCAGCAGCTGGGACATCCCGAACACTGAAGCTTTCTTT. Its translation is CASSWDIPNTEAFF.

This chain uses TRBV11-2 with TRBJ1-2; maybe TRBD1 (6 bases). The CDR3 sequence is 15 residues long. The V and J ends lost 5 bases and 2 bases respectively, with 15 bases between them. Looked up from germline, CDR1 is SGHAT and CDR2 is FQNNGV. CDR3: CASSPGRDTNYGYTF. CDR3 in DNA: TGTGCCAGCAGCCCAGGCAGGGACACCAACTATGGCTACACCTTC.